This TCR beta chain was obtained from a study of beta chain features in type 1 diabetes. Findings and caveats of the study: Any HLA-type effect on TCRB rearrangement remained unresolved here.

TCRB transcripts that were expressed got sequenced, as all of the isolated RNA had been reverse transcribed. Libraries were prepared by immunoSEQ multiplex PCR; TCRdb keeps only in-frame clonotypes and omits some of them. The table lists 70,000 to 90,000 clones, 30% to 35% of them singletons. J gave up 1 base and V 5 bases, and 4 bases lay outside the gene matches. CDR1 is SGHTA and CDR2 is FQGNSA in the germline V gene. The CDR3 has 15 amino acids. Points on this clone: Its matching antigen is unknown.

This sequence joins TRBV7-2 and TRBJ1-4, with 7 positions matching TRBD1. The source of this sequence is a woman aged 18-35 years in good health. What was sequenced was stem cell memory CD4+ T cells from blood. In DNA form, the CDR3 reads TGTGCCAGCAGCGCCTGGGACAGAACTAATGAAAAACTGTTTTTT. The encoded protein is CASSAWDRTNEKLFF. Drawing the rest from reference TRBV7-2 and TRBJ1-4, the complete variable domain is GAGVSQSPSNKVTEKGKDVELRCDPISGHTALYWYRQSLGQGLEFLIYFQGNSAPDKSGLPSDRFSAERTGGSVSTLTIQRTQQEDSAVYLCASSAWDRTNEKLFFGSGTQLSVL.